The rows below give T cell receptor beta chains drawn from one sample of a study of control samples from healthy donors and cancer patients. Profiling relied on immunoSEQ multiplex PCR, and the TCRdb table lists in-frame clones only, not all of them. The sample consists of 350,000 to 450,000 clones, over 75% of them appearing once. The material sequenced was PBMCs. Receptors were obtained from a man aged 35-49 years with head and neck cancer. CDR3s include the opening cysteine and the closing phenylalanine or tryptophan. The order of the fields is D gene, J gene, V gene, clone size, CDR3 protein, CDR3 DNA. D genes are given only for firm matches. Not every row has a clone size; where given, it reads once, few, many or a size class.

d_call: TRBD1; j_call: TRBJ2-1; v_call: TRBV4-3; clone_size: NA; cdr3_aa: CASSQDLRTGTYNEQFF; cdr3_nt: TGCGCCAGCAGCCAAGATCTGAGGACAGGGACATACAATGAGCAGTTCTTC
d_call: NA; j_call: TRBJ1-3; v_call: TRBV5-5; clone_size: once; cdr3_aa: CASSLGGTGNTIYF; cdr3_nt: TGTGCCAGCAGCTTGGGGGGCACTGGAAACACCATATATTTT
d_call: NA; j_call: TRBJ2-1; v_call: TRBV30; clone_size: NA; cdr3_aa: CAWAWTGGEINEQFF; cdr3_nt: TGTGCCTGGGCCTGGACAGGAGGGGAAATAAATGAGCAGTTCTTC
d_call: TRBD1; j_call: TRBJ1-1; v_call: TRBV6-5; clone_size: NA; cdr3_aa: CASKRTGPDEAFF; cdr3_nt: TGTGCCAGCAAGAGGACAGGACCAGATGAAGCTTTCTTT
d_call: NA; j_call: TRBJ2-7; v_call: TRBV7-8; clone_size: NA; cdr3_aa: CASSSAAPSDKYF; cdr3_nt: TGTGCCAGCAGCTCGGCGGCCCCTAGCGATAAGTACTTC
d_call: TRBD2; j_call: TRBJ2-2; v_call: TRBV27; clone_size: NA; cdr3_aa: CASKASGFTGELFF; cdr3_nt: TGTGCCAGCAAGGCTAGCGGGTTCACCGGGGAGCTGTTTTTT
d_call: NA; j_call: TRBJ1-5; v_call: TRBV5-1; clone_size: few; cdr3_aa: CASSSTGHPNQPQHF; cdr3_nt: TGCGCCAGCAGCTCGACAGGACACCCCAATCAGCCCCAGCATTTT
d_call: TRBD1; j_call: TRBJ2-6; v_call: TRBV4-1; clone_size: NA; cdr3_aa: CASSQERTGGRSGANVLTF; cdr3_nt: TGCGCCAGCAGCCAAGAACGGACAGGGGGTCGCTCTGGGGCCAACGTCCTGACTTTC
d_call: NA; j_call: TRBJ1-5; v_call: TRBV3-1/TRBV3-2; clone_size: NA; cdr3_aa: CASSQSWGRNQPQHF; cdr3_nt: TGTGCCAGCAGCCAAAGCTGGGGTCGAAATCAGCCCCAGCATTTT
d_call: NA; j_call: TRBJ2-6; v_call: TRBV11-2; clone_size: NA; cdr3_aa: CASSLNSGANVLTF; cdr3_nt: TGTGCCAGCAGCTTAAACTCTGGGGCCAACGTCCTGACTTTC
d_call: NA; j_call: TRBJ1-5; v_call: TRBV5-8; clone_size: NA; cdr3_aa: CASSFQGRWNQPQHF; cdr3_nt: TGTGCCAGCAGCTTCCAGGGCAGATGGAATCAGCCCCAGCATTTT
d_call: NA; j_call: TRBJ1-1; v_call: TRBV30; clone_size: NA; cdr3_aa: CAWYDGGKRTEAFF; cdr3_nt: TGTGCCTGGTATGACGGGGGGAAACGCACTGAAGCTTTCTTT
d_call: TRBD1; j_call: TRBJ2-5; v_call: TRBV10-1; clone_size: once; cdr3_aa: CASARGPGETQYF; cdr3_nt: TGCGCCAGCGCGAGGGGGCCCGGAGAGACCCAGTACTTC
d_call: TRBD2; j_call: TRBJ2-2; v_call: TRBV28; clone_size: NA; cdr3_aa: CASSLRGLAGAGELFF; cdr3_nt: TGTGCCAGCAGTTTAAGGGGCCTAGCGGGAGCCGGGGAGCTGTTTTTT
d_call: TRBD1; j_call: TRBJ1-4; v_call: TRBV5-4; clone_size: NA; cdr3_aa: CASSPDLTGSDEKLFF; cdr3_nt: TGTGCCAGCAGCCCTGATTTGACAGGGTCGGATGAAAAACTGTTTTTT
d_call: NA; j_call: TRBJ1-2; v_call: TRBV11-2; clone_size: NA; cdr3_aa: CASSLAGGHAGYTF; cdr3_nt: TGTGCCAGCAGCTTGGCGGGGGGGCATGCTGGCTACACCTTC
d_call: TRBD2; j_call: TRBJ2-7; v_call: TRBV19; clone_size: once; cdr3_aa: CASSMEASGGRAYEQYF; cdr3_nt: TGTGCCAGTAGTATGGAGGCTAGCGGGGGCCGCGCCTACGAGCAGTACTTC
d_call: NA; j_call: TRBJ1-6; v_call: TRBV27; clone_size: NA; cdr3_aa: CASSFLSRVGYNSPLHF; cdr3_nt: TGTGCCAGCAGTTTTTTATCCAGGGTCGGTTATAATTCACCCCTCCACTTT
d_call: TRBD1; j_call: TRBJ1-2; v_call: TRBV7-2; clone_size: NA; cdr3_aa: CASSLWGTVNYGYTF; cdr3_nt: TGTGCCAGCAGCTTATGGGGGACAGTAAACTATGGCTACACCTTC
d_call: NA; j_call: TRBJ1-1; v_call: TRBV27; clone_size: NA; cdr3_aa: CASSLSEGEAFF; cdr3_nt: TGTGCCAGCAGTTTATCTGAGGGTGAGGCTTTCTTT
d_call: TRBD1; j_call: TRBJ1-2; v_call: TRBV9; clone_size: once; cdr3_aa: CASNQASGQSYGYTF; cdr3_nt: TGTGCCAGCAACCAAGCTTCGGGACAGTCCTATGGCTACACCTTC
d_call: TRBD2; j_call: TRBJ2-3; v_call: TRBV29-1; clone_size: NA; cdr3_aa: CSVTPSGGSTDTQYF; cdr3_nt: TGCAGCGTTACTCCCTCCGGGGGGAGCACAGATACGCAGTATTTT
d_call: NA; j_call: TRBJ1-1; v_call: TRBV11-2; clone_size: NA; cdr3_aa: CASSLGSGDAEAFF; cdr3_nt: TGTGCCAGCAGCTTAGGAAGCGGTGACGCTGAAGCTTTCTTT
d_call: NA; j_call: TRBJ2-5; v_call: TRBV7-7; clone_size: once; cdr3_aa: CASSPQGGETQYF; cdr3_nt: TGTGCTAGCAGCCCACAGGGGGGGGAGACCCAGTACTTC
d_call: NA; j_call: TRBJ2-7; v_call: TRBV6-1; clone_size: NA; cdr3_aa: CASSAPRAALSYEQYF; cdr3_nt: TGTGCCAGCAGTGCTCCCAGAGCGGCACTCTCCTACGAGCAGTACTTC
d_call: NA; j_call: TRBJ2-2; v_call: TRBV14; clone_size: NA; cdr3_aa: CASSQDPASAGELFF; cdr3_nt: TGTGCCAGCAGCCAAGATCCAGCTAGCGCCGGGGAGCTGTTTTTT
d_call: TRBD1; j_call: TRBJ2-7; v_call: TRBV11-1; clone_size: NA; cdr3_aa: CASSSQPGGREQYF; cdr3_nt: TGTGCCAGCAGCAGCCAGCCAGGGGGCCGCGAGCAGTACTTC
d_call: TRBD2; j_call: TRBJ2-5; v_call: TRBV24-1; clone_size: NA; cdr3_aa: CATMTPGGTSGSYHQETQYF; cdr3_nt: TGTGCCACCATGACTCCCGGGGGGACTAGCGGGTCCTACCACCAAGAGACCCAGTACTTC
d_call: NA; j_call: TRBJ2-2; v_call: TRBV14; clone_size: NA; cdr3_aa: CASSQDERDRRLTGELFF; cdr3_nt: TGTGCCAGCAGCCAAGATGAGCGAGACAGGAGACTTACCGGGGAGCTGTTTTTT
d_call: NA; j_call: TRBJ1-2; v_call: TRBV12-3/TRBV12-4; clone_size: once; cdr3_aa: CASSLAGSGYTF; cdr3_nt: TGTGCCAGCAGCCTAGCCGGGAGCGGCTACACCTTC